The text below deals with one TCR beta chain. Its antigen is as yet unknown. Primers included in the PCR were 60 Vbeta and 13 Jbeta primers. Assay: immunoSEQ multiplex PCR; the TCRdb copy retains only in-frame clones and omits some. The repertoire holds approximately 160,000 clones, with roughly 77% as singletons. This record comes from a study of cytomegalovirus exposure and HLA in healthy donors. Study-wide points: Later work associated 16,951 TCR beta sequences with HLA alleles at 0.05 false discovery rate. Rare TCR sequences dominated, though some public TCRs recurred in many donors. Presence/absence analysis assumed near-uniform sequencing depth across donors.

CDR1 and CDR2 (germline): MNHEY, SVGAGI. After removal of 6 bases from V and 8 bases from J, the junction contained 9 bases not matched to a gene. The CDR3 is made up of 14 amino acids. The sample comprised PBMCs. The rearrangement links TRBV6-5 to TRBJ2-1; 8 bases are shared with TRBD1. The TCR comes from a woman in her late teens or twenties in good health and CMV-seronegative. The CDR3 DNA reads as TGTGCCAGCAGCGGACAGGGCTATAGCCATGAGCAGTTCTTC. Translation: CASSGQGYSHEQFF.